The 8 T cell receptor beta chains presented below share a single source sample, sequenced in a study of CD8+ T cells in alopecia areata. Sequencing used cDNA as its template, made by extracting RNA and reverse transcribing it. The table came from immunoSEQ multiplex PCR; TCRdb's copy has only in-frame clones and leaves some out. The sample includes 90,000 to 100,000 clones, more than 35% of them seen just once. Sequenced: CD4+ T cells sorted from blood. The receptors come from a human donor with alopecia areata.

This chain links TRBV7-6 with TRBJ2-7, with TRBD1 identical over 11 bases. V dropped 0 bases and J dropped 7; count of bases not matched to a gene: 5. The germline V gene encodes CDR1 SGHVS and CDR2 FNYEAQ. CDR3 size: 15 residues. Here the CDR3 reads CASSLAGQGAREQYF. CDR3 nucleotides: TGTGCCAGCAGCTTAGCAGGACAGGGGGCTCGTGAGCAGTACTTC.

In its sample, this clone was seen a few times. The CDR3 region is CASSPTRDRGYEQYF. For the CDR3, the DNA is TGCGCCAGCAGCCCTACCCGGGACAGGGGCTACGAGCAGTACTTC. The chain joins TRBV5-1 to TRBJ2-7, with 10 nucleotides matching TRBD1. The CDR3 has 15 residues. Per the germline V gene, CDR1 is SGHRS and CDR2 is YFSETQ. After removal of 4 bases from V and 3 bases from J, the junction contained 7 bases not matched to a gene. The full variable domain, rest sourced from reference TRBV5-1 and TRBJ2-7, is KAGVTQTPRYLIKTRGQQVTLSCSPISGHRSVSWYQQTPGQGLQFLFEYFSETQRNKGNFPGRFSGRQFSNSRSEMNVSTLELGDSALYLCASSPTRDRGYEQYFGPGTRLTVT.

V and J are TRBV5-1 and TRBJ2-7; D possibly uses TRBD1 or TRBD2 (6 bases each). The CDR3 is 13 amino acids. Looked up from germline, CDR1 is SGHRS and CDR2 is YFSETQ. The germline V and J ends were trimmed by 4 bases and 6 bases, with 14 bases remaining between them. CDR3 DNA sequence: TGCGCCAGCAGCGGAACAGGGCGGGGCGAGCAGTACTTC. Its translation: CASSGTGRGEQYF.

This clone was observed a few times. V is TRBV5-4 and J is TRBJ2-7; 7 nucleotides line up with TRBD1. J gave up 6 bases and V 0 bases, and 3 bases lay outside the gene matches. The CDR3 contains 13 residues. Germline loops: CDR1 SGHNT, CDR2 YYREEE (reference sequence). This chain's CDR3 is CASSLDRGPEQYF. CDR3 in DNA: TGTGCCAGCAGCTTGGACAGGGGTCCCGAGCAGTACTTC. The variable domain in full, completed from reference TRBV5-4 and TRBJ2-7, reads ETGVTQSPTHLIKTRGQQVTLRCSSQSGHNTVSWYQQALGQGPQFIFQYYREEENGRGNFPPRFSGLQFPNYSSELNVNALELDDSALYLCASSLDRGPEQYFGPGTRLTVT.

The V gene is TRBV18, the J gene TRBJ1-6, with 8 bases lining up with TRBD1. Germline CDR1 KGHSH, CDR2 LQKENI. V shed 3 bases and J 10 bases; nucleotides not matched to a gene: 11. The CDR3 contains 16 residues. The CDR3 sequence is CASSPGPAGGWSPLHF. DNA for the CDR3: TGTGCCAGCTCACCTGGCCCGGCAGGGGGCTGGTCACCCCTCCACTTT.

There are a few counts of this clone. J is TRBJ2-1 and V is TRBV7-9; D may be TRBD2 (5 bases). V lost 3 bases and J 1 base, leaving 13 bases between the germline ends. Germline V gene sequence: CDR1 SEHNR, CDR2 FQNEAQ (reference sequence). The CDR3 totals 16 residues. The CDR3 sequence: CASSFFGSASYNEQFF. The DNA for the CDR3 is TGTGCCAGCAGCTTCTTTGGTAGCGCTTCCTACAATGAGCAGTTCTTC.

This clone was seen more than once but under ten times. This chain connects TRBV7-9 to TRBJ2-7, with 8 bases identical to TRBD2. Germline CDR1 is SEHNR and CDR2 is FQNEAQ (reference sequence). CDR3 length equals 12 residues. Trimming at V came to 7 bases and at J to 6 bases, leaving 5 bases not matched to a gene. CDR3 sequence reads: CASTDGTSEQYF. CDR3 coding DNA: TGTGCCAGCACGGACGGGACTAGCGAGCAGTACTTC.

This clone was seen only a few times. The rearrangement uses TRBV4-1 and TRBJ2-1; 7 bases align to TRBD1. The CDR3 loop spans 15 amino acids. Germline V gives CDR1 MGHRA, CDR2 YSYEKL. V gave up 3 bases and J gave up 3 bases; unmatched junction bases: 5. The CDR3 DNA follows: TGCGCCAGCAGCCACACCGGGACAGTCTACAATGAGCAGTTCTTC. Residues: CASSHTGTVYNEQFF.